This TCR beta chain was sequenced for a study of cytomegalovirus exposure and HLA in healthy donors. Study-wide background: Membership in the Caucasian-associated ancestry cluster was found for approximately 85% of around 380 genotyped donors. Findings and limits, study-wide: The study dropped some indistinguishable V segments, TRBV6-2 and TRBV6-3 among them. Segments of the TCR beta V type were, in most cases, productive about 90% or about 30% of the time in an earlier analysis. Cytomegalovirus status, reportedly, was diagnosed with high specificity and sensitivity by the classifier.

A multiplex PCR was run with 60 Vbeta primers and 13 Jbeta primers. Method: immunoSEQ multiplex PCR; TCRdb's copy keeps in-frame clones and lacks some. This sample yields more than 110,000 clones, of which about 80% are seen a single time; around 1.2% belongs to the top ten. Remarks on this clone: Antigen unknown.

V was shortened by 4 bases and J by 3 bases, with 13 bases between the two germline ends. The CDR3 loop spans 14 amino acids. Germline CDR1 SGHDT, CDR2 YYEEEE. The sample consisted of PBMCs. J is TRBJ2-5 and V is TRBV5-6; maybe TRBD2 (5 bases). This receptor was taken from a male donor in good health and CMV-seropositive. The CDR3 loop reads CASSPLSREETQYF. The DNA for the CDR3 is TGTGCCAGCAGCCCCCTTTCGAGGGAAGAGACCCAGTACTTC.